This T cell receptor (beta chain) was documented in a study of tissue T cells after allogeneic stem cell transplantation. J lost 5 bases, V lost 3 bases, and 3 bases had no gene match. The CDR3 has 15 amino acids. CDR1 SGHTA and CDR2 FQGNSA come from the germline V gene. The protocol was immunoSEQ multiplex PCR, while the TCRdb copy is restricted to in-frame clones and leaves out a portion. This sample has 7,000 or so clones, with roughly 60% found just once. This sequence originates from a female donor older than 55 with lung cancer. Sequencing was performed on duodenum tissue, taken at autopsy. This chain uses TRBV7-2 with TRBJ2-3; 12 bases fit TRBD2. This CDR3 reads CASSLTSGSLDTQYF. In DNA form, the CDR3 reads TGTGCCAGCAGCTTGACTAGCGGGAGTTTAGATACGCAGTATTTT.